These 13 T cell receptor beta chains came from one sample sequenced in a study of cytomegalovirus exposure and HLA in healthy donors. 60 Vbeta and 13 Jbeta primers were used in PCR. Sequencing used immunoSEQ multiplex PCR; TCRdb keeps in-frame clones, though not all of them. The table includes about 200,000 clones, 82% detected once. Sample: PBMCs. All receptors come from a woman in her thirties or forties in good health and CMV-seronegative.

The chain uses TRBV28 and TRBJ2-2; no firm D call. The CDR3 is 13 amino acids. Germline-derived CDR1 and CDR2 are MDHEN and SYDVKM. V lost 6 bases, J lost 6 bases, and 11 bases lay in between. The CDR3 here is CASSLETPGELFF. The CDR3 region has the DNA TGTGCCAGCAGCCTCGAGACACCCGGGGAGCTGTTTTTT.

As concerns this clone: A clone one base away is much larger, so this may be a read error. The gene calls are TRBV13 and TRBJ1-2; weak D call: TRBD1 (6 bases). Germline V gene lookup returns CDR1 PRHDT and CDR2 FYEKMQ (reference sequence). CDR3 length equals 13 residues. The V end lost 5 bases, the J end lost 2 bases, and 9 bases lay between the germline ends. The chain's CDR3 is CASSTTGNYGYTF. CDR3 sequence (DNA): TGTGCCAGCAGCACCACAGGGAACTATGGCTACACCTTC.

The chain links TRBV5-1 to TRBJ2-7; 10 bases agree with TRBD1. The CDR3 length is 14 residues. Germline loops: CDR1 SGHRS, CDR2 YFSETQ. Trimming took 4 bases from V and 5 from J; bases not matched to a gene: 6. CDR3 in amino acids: CASSPGQGNHEQYF. The CDR3 DNA sequence: TGCGCCAGCAGCCCGGGACAGGGGAACCACGAGCAGTACTTC.

CDR3 sequence: CASRGQSRANTGELFF. CDR3 in DNA: TGTGCCAGCCGCGGCCAGTCGAGAGCGAACACCGGGGAGCTGTTTTTT. The V and J genes are TRBV2 and TRBJ2-2, with D uncertain. CDR3 length: 16 residues. Germline V gene sequence: CDR1 SNHLY, CDR2 FYNNEI. V was pared by 8 bases and J by 0 bases, with 16 bases between.

The V gene is TRBV7-8, the J gene TRBJ2-7; D is undetermined. The CDR3 runs 16 residues. Germline assignment: CDR1 SGHVS and CDR2 FQNEAQ. V lost 2 bases, J lost 1 base, and 15 bases lay in between. The CDR3 DNA reads as TGTGCCAGCAGCTTATGGGCAGTTGCTGGATCCTACGAGCAGTACTTC. Translation: CASSLWAVAGSYEQYF.

The chain has TRBV5-5 and TRBJ2-5; TRBD1 matches 9 bases. Looked up from germline, CDR1 is SGHKS and CDR2 is YYEKEE (reference sequence). The CDR3 covers 15 residues. Unmatched junction bases numbered 6, after V lost 4 bases and J lost 2 bases. The CDR3 DNA is TGTGCCAGCAGCCCCAGGACAGGGGCACAAGAGACCCAGTACTTC. Encoded protein: CASSPRTGAQETQYF.

The chain has TRBV10-2 and TRBJ2-3; no clear D. The CDR3 length is 11 residues. Germline lookup yields CDR1 WSHSY and CDR2 SAAADI. Trimming removed 2 bases at V and 5 bases at J, with 2 bases between. The CDR3 region has the DNA TGCGCCAGCAGTGAGCTAGATACGCAGTATTTT. Translating gives CASSELDTQYF.

This clone is a singleton in its sample. This chain links TRBV27 with TRBJ1-1; D may be TRBD1 (6 bases). Germline values: CDR1 MNHEY, CDR2 SMNVEV (reference sequence). The ends were cut back, 6 bases at V and 0 bases at J, with 14 bases in the middle. This CDR3 spans 15 amino acids. CDR3 loop: CASRVGTYMNTEAFF. The CDR3 nucleotides are TGTGCCAGCAGGGTAGGGACATACATGAACACTGAAGCTTTCTTT.

CDR3 DNA sequence: TGTGCCAGTCATGACACCCTATACAATGAGCAGTTCTTC. This codes for CASHDTLYNEQFF. This chain uses TRBV19 with TRBJ2-1, with no clear D. The CDR3 runs to 13 residues. Trimming cost V 8 bases and J 4 bases, with 12 bases left between them. CDR1 is LNHDA, CDR2 SQIVND, per germline (reference sequence).

CDR3 sequence reads: CAPAANEKLFF. The CDR3 bases are TGCGCTCCGGCGGCTAATGAAAAACTGTTTTTT. The gene calls are TRBV20-1 and TRBJ1-4; D is unclear. The germline CDR1 and CDR2 sequences are DFQATT and SNEGSKA (reference sequence). This CDR3 contains 11 residues.

CDR3 in amino acids: CASSLTTGDTEAFF. CDR3 DNA sequence: TGTGCCAGCAGCCTAACGACAGGGGACACTGAAGCTTTCTTT. The rearrangement joins TRBV5-4 to TRBJ1-1; 8 bases match TRBD1. J gave up 3 bases and V 4 bases, and 5 bases lay outside the gene matches. This CDR3 has 14 amino acids. From germline, CDR1 is SGHNT and CDR2 YYREEE (reference sequence).

The chain carries TRBV5-1 and TRBJ2-1; D gene ambiguous. This CDR3 has 15 amino acids. CDR1 and CDR2 from the germline V gene are SGHRS and YFSETQ. V was clipped by 0 bases and J by 13 bases, with 20 bases between them. CDR3 nucleotides: TGCGCCAGCAGCTTGGGCGAAATTCGACGGAGTACCCAGTTCTTC. It translates to CASSLGEIRRSTQFF.

This rearrangement joins TRBV30 to TRBJ1-5; weak D call: TRBD1 (5 bases). Trimming shortened V by 0 bases and J by 7 bases, and 16 bases separated the two germline ends. CDR3 size: 15 residues. CDR1 is GTSNPN and CDR2 is SVGIG in the germline V gene (reference sequence). The chain's CDR3 is CAWSVDSLQAQPQHF. The CDR3, as DNA: TGTGCCTGGAGTGTTGACAGTCTTCAGGCCCAGCCCCAGCATTTT. Full variable domain (rest looked up from reference TRBV30 and TRBJ1-5): SQTIHQWPATLVQPVGSPLSLECTVEGTSNPNLYWYRQAAGRGLQLLFYSVGIGQISSEVPQNLSASRPQDRQFILSSKKLLLSDSGFYLCAWSVDSLQAQPQHFGDGTRLSIL.